This T cell receptor beta chain was recovered during a study of blood T cell repertoires in COVID-19. Study context: Samples representing acute and convalescent COVID-19 were sourced from the United States, Italy and Spain. Nucleic acid was either cDNA or gDNA, and it came from T cells, B-cell-depleted T cells, or PBMCs.

This table comes from immunoSEQ multiplex PCR, and its TCRdb copy is limited to in-frame clones, with some not included. The top ten clones hold approximately 5% of a sample with some 100,000 clones, around nine tenths of them seen once. Germline loops: CDR1 SGHDN, CDR2 FVKESK. V was pared by 0 bases and J by 6 bases, with 14 bases between. The CDR3 has 16 amino acids. The sample consisted of peripheral blood. The chain recombines TRBV14 with TRBJ2-2, with D perhaps matching TRBD2 (6 bases). The sequence came from a human donor in a cohort sampled during active COVID-19. In DNA form, the CDR3 reads TGTGCCAGCAGCCAAGAGAGGCGGGACCCACCCGGGGAGCTGTTTTTT. It is translated as CASSQERRDPPGELFF.